A single sample is the source of the 20 T cell receptor beta chains below, sequenced in a study of T cell changes during pregnancy in multiple sclerosis. Sequenced by immunoSEQ multiplex PCR; TCRdb stores in-frame clones only, minus some. The data contain 70,000 to 80,000 clones, over 85% of them singletons. The source material was peripheral blood, sampled in the first trimester of pregnancy. The receptors originated from a female donor with multiple sclerosis, enrolled in a pregnancy study.

V is TRBV6-5 and J is TRBJ2-5, with D possibly TRBD2 on 5 matching bases. The assigned J gene may be wrong: the sequence end matches TRBJ2-7 better. The CDR3 length is 15 residues. Per the germline V gene, CDR1 is MNHEY and CDR2 is SVGAGI. The chain's CDR3 is CASTNYLGSSYEQYF. The CDR3 DNA reads as TGTGCCAGCACCAATTACTTGGGGAGCTCCTACGAGCAGTACTTC.

The chain uses TRBV28 and TRBJ2-1; 13 bases are shared with TRBD2. Germline CDR1 and CDR2: MDHEN and SYDVKM. CDR3 length: 15 residues. V lost 2 bases to trimming and J lost 15 bases; unmatched junction nucleotides: 10. The CDR3 DNA follows: TGTGCCAGCAGTTTACCCGGACTAGCGGGAGATGTAGGGTTCTTC. Translation: CASSLPGLAGDVGFF. The entire variable domain, with the rest obtained from reference TRBV28 and TRBJ2-1, is as follows: DVKVTQSSRYLVKRTGEKVFLECVQDMDHENMFWYRQDPGLGLRLIYFSYDVKMKEKGDIPEGYSVSREKKERFSLILESASTNQTSMYLCASSLPGLAGDVGFFGPGTRLTVL.

The chain links TRBV6-1 to TRBJ1-1; possibly TRBD1 for D (5 bases). The germline V and J ends were trimmed by 3 bases and 1 base, with 9 bases remaining between them. The CDR3 has 14 residues. CDR1 and CDR2 from the germline V gene are MNHNS and SASEGT. DNA of the CDR3: TGTGCCAGCAGTGACAGGGCGGCGAACACTGAAGCTTTCTTT. It translates to CASSDRAANTEAFF.

The V and J genes are TRBV13 and TRBJ2-4; 7 bases agree with TRBD1. Germline CDR1 reads PRHDT; CDR2 reads FYEKMQ (reference sequence). This CDR3 contains 17 residues. V lost 0 bases to trimming and J lost 0 bases; unmatched junction nucleotides: 5. The DNA of the CDR3 is TGTGCCAGCAGCTTAGGAGGGGGCCCCTTAGCCAAAAACATTCAGTACTTC. Translating gives CASSLGGGPLAKNIQYF.

The V gene is TRBV5-1, the J gene TRBJ1-5; maybe TRBD1 (5 bases). Deletions cut 4 bases from V and 5 bases from J, with 13 bases between. The germline V gene has CDR1 SGHRS and CDR2 YFSETQ. The CDR3 length is 14 residues. The CDR3 loop reads CASSPYQGYQPQHF. The CDR3 DNA sequence: TGCGCCAGCAGCCCTTATCAGGGCTATCAGCCCCAGCATTTT.

The chain is built from TRBV28 and TRBJ2-7; 14 nucleotides align to TRBD2. The trim removed 4 bases at V and 1 base at J, leaving 6 bases unmatched. The CDR3 has 17 amino acids. CDR1 and CDR2 from the germline V gene are MDHEN and SYDVKM. DNA of the CDR3: TGTGCCAGCAGTTCTGGACTAGCGGGAGGCCGTTCCTACGAGCAGTACTTC. Protein: CASSSGLAGGRSYEQYF.

This chain uses TRBV5-1 with TRBJ1-1; D remains unclear. CDR1 is SGHRS, CDR2 YFSETQ, per germline. This CDR3 is built from 13 residues. Deletions cut 0 bases from V and 1 base from J, with 4 bases between. CDR3 sequence (DNA): TGCGCCAGCAGCTTGGCCAGGAACACTGAAGCTTTCTTT. Residues: CASSLARNTEAFF. Full variable domain (missing parts from reference TRBV5-1 and TRBJ1-1): KAGVTQTPRYLIKTRGQQVTLSCSPISGHRSVSWYQQTPGQGLQFLFEYFSETQRNKGNFPGRFSGRQFSNSRSEMNVSTLELGDSALYLCASSLARNTEAFFGQGTRLTVV.

The V call is TRBV5-1, the J call TRBJ2-1, with 12 bases identical to TRBD2. Germline CDR1 and CDR2: SGHRS and YFSETQ. The CDR3 has 18 amino acids. V shed 4 bases and J 7 bases; nucleotides not matched to a gene: 15. As DNA, the CDR3 is TGCGCCAGCAGCCCCGGTCGCCCTAGCGGGGGGGCGGGGAATGAGCAGTTCTTC. Protein sequence: CASSPGRPSGGAGNEQFF.

This clone appeared once. This chain uses TRBV7-8 with TRBJ2-1; a possible D gene is TRBD2 (5 bases). Germline V gives CDR1 SGHVS, CDR2 FQNEAQ. V lost 2 bases and J lost 6, with 14 bases in between. The CDR3 is 15 residues long. CDR3 bases: TGTGCCAGCAGCTTAAATCCCACTACTAGCAATGAGCAGTTCTTC. As protein: CASSLNPTTSNEQFF.

The chain has TRBV6-5 and TRBJ1-1; a possible D gene is TRBD1 (5 bases). The CDR3 has 13 residues. CDR1 MNHEY and CDR2 SVGAGI come from the germline V gene. V gave up 6 bases and J gave up 5 bases, with 13 bases separating them. CDR3 sequence: CASSSGLGTEAFF. In DNA, the CDR3 is TGTGCCAGCAGCTCAGGGTTGGGGACTGAAGCTTTCTTT.

This chain uses TRBV9 with TRBJ1-2, with D maybe TRBD1 (5 bases). V was trimmed by 7 bases and J by 4 bases, leaving 26 bases between them. The CDR3 totals 17 residues. Per germline, CDR1 SGDLS and CDR2 YYNGEE. CDR3 in amino acids: CASSDAGTDNLGYGYTF. In DNA, the CDR3 is TGTGCCAGCTCCGACGCGGGGACCGATAATTTGGGCTATGGCTACACCTTC.

CDR3 sequence reads: CASSRLNNEQFF. CDR3 in DNA: TGTGCCAGTAGTCGGTTAAACAATGAGCAGTTCTTC. The chain links TRBV19 to TRBJ2-1; D remains unclear. V was cut by 5 bases and J by 5 bases, with 7 bases left in between. There are 12 residues in the CDR3. The germline gives CDR1 LNHDA, CDR2 SQIVND (reference sequence). Variable domain in full (rest from reference TRBV19 and TRBJ2-1): DGGITQSPKYLFRKEGQNVTLSCEQNLNHDAMYWYRQDPGQGLRLIYYSQIVNDFQKGDIAEGYSVSREKKESFPLTVTSAQKNPTAFYLCASSRLNNEQFFGPGTRLTVL.

The sample holds one count of this clone. The V and J genes are TRBV4-1 and TRBJ2-1; 7 nucleotides align to TRBD2. Trimming took 2 bases from V and 7 from J; bases not matched to a gene: 5. Germline values: CDR1 MGHRA, CDR2 YSYEKL. The CDR3 totals 14 residues. CDR3 sequence reads: CASSQSPGGNEQFF. CDR3 in DNA: TGCGCCAGCAGCCAAAGCCCGGGGGGAAATGAGCAGTTCTTC.

The CDR3 nucleotides read TGTGCCAGCAGTGACCCCCCGAAAACAGGGATGAACACTGAAGCTTTCTTT. Protein sequence: CASSDPPKTGMNTEAFF. The chain is built from TRBV2 and TRBJ1-1; D is perhaps TRBD1 (6 bases). The CDR3 runs to 17 residues. Germline CDR1 is SNHLY and CDR2 is FYNNEI. Trimming pared 3 bases from V and 0 bases from J, leaving 17 bases between.

V and J are TRBV5-1 and TRBJ2-7; 7 bases match TRBD1. The CDR3 consists of 16 residues. Germline V gene lookup returns CDR1 SGHRS and CDR2 YFSETQ. After removal of 0 bases from V and 2 bases from J, the junction contained 8 bases not matched to a gene. The CDR3 DNA reads TGCGCCAGCAGCTTGGCCGGACAGGATCCAACCTACGAGCAGTACTTC. Residues: CASSLAGQDPTYEQYF.

This clone was detected once. This chain connects TRBV19 to TRBJ2-1; maybe TRBD2 (6 bases). Per germline, CDR1 LNHDA and CDR2 SQIVND (reference sequence). Between the trimmed V and J ends, which lost 4 bases and 4 bases, there was a span of 11 bases. This CDR3 region has 14 residues. As DNA, the CDR3 is TGTGCCAGTAGTAGGAGCGGGCCTTACAATGAGCAGTTCTTC. As protein: CASSRSGPYNEQFF. Looking up the rest from reference TRBV19 and TRBJ2-1 gives the full variable domain: DGGITQSPKYLFRKEGQNVTLSCEQNLNHDAMYWYRQDPGQGLRLIYYSQIVNDFQKGDIAEGYSVSREKKESFPLTVTSAQKNPTAFYLCASSRSGPYNEQFFGPGTRLTVL.

This chain connects TRBV7-8 to TRBJ2-1; D is perhaps TRBD2 (7 bases). Germline lookup yields CDR1 SGHVS and CDR2 FQNEAQ. Trimming removed 1 base at V and 9 bases at J, with 19 bases between. The CDR3 extends over 16 amino acids. CDR3 protein: CASSLVRGALLGEQFF. In DNA, the CDR3 is TGTGCCAGCAGCTTAGTCCGGGGGGCGCTTCTAGGTGAGCAGTTCTTC.

The chain uses TRBV4-2 and TRBJ2-1; a possible D gene is TRBD2 (6 bases). The CDR3 covers 17 residues. Per germline, CDR1 LGHNA and CDR2 YNFKEQ. V lost 0 bases and J 0 bases, leaving 12 bases between the germline ends. The CDR3: CASSQEGRGSSYNEQFF. The CDR3 nucleotides are TGTGCCAGCAGCCAAGAGGGTCGGGGGAGCTCCTACAATGAGCAGTTCTTC.

V is TRBV7-8 and J is TRBJ1-2, with TRBD1 identical over 11 bases. Trimming at V came to 3 bases and at J to 8 bases, leaving 11 bases not matched to a gene. The CDR3 contains 16 residues. Germline assignment: CDR1 SGHVS and CDR2 FQNEAQ. CDR3 residues: CASSFSVSDRGRGYTF. CDR3 nucleotide sequence: TGTGCCAGCAGCTTCTCAGTCTCGGACAGGGGGCGAGGCTACACCTTC.

This clone showed up just once. This chain uses TRBV7-8 with TRBJ1-2, with 7 bases identical to TRBD1. The CDR3 has 13 amino acids. The V and J ends lost 1 base and 7 bases, in that order; junction bases with no gene match: 3. The V gene's germline CDR1 is SGHVS and CDR2 FQNEAQ. CDR3 nucleotides: TGTGCCAGCAGCTTAGTTGACAGGGCTGGCTACACCTTC. It translates to CASSLVDRAGYTF. The full variable domain, rest sourced from reference TRBV7-8 and TRBJ1-2, is GAGVSQSPRYKVAKRGQDVALRCDPISGHVSLFWYQQALGQGPEFLTYFQNEAQLDKSGLPSDRFFAERPEGSVSTLKIQRTQQEDSAVYLCASSLVDRAGYTFGSGTRLTVV.